The clone carrying this T cell receptor beta chain was recorded a few times. Its target is unknown. Germline V gene lookup returns CDR1 SGHVS and CDR2 FNYEAQ. The CDR3 covers 14 residues. V was clipped by 6 bases and J by 5 bases, with 15 bases between them. Documented time point: patch test 1, 2 weeks after DPC sensitization. The treatment: therapeutic diphenylcyclopropenone sensitization with weekly scalp DPC. Blood, whole and unfractionated, served as the source for total RNA extraction. Separate cDNA molecules received unique molecular identifiers, which the library attached to them. TCRdb itself ran the RACE reads through MiXCR, one entry per CDR3 protein. The sample lists 70,000 to 75,000 distinct CDR3 sequences, 32% occurring once. The entry originates in a study of human T cells and chemical hapten exposure. General study results and limits: There was a positive correlation between PT1 expanded TCR counts and patch test score. Donors, who had alopecia, may show an immune response that differs from healthy people's.

The receptor was derived from a man aged 35 to 55 with alopecia areata. Some clones in this sample may be carry-over from other donors' samples. This sequence joins TRBV7-6 and TRBJ2-3, with no clear D. Specimen: whole blood, collected in connection with sensitization to the hapten diphenylcyclopropenone (DPC). The CDR3 DNA reads as TGTGCCAGCAGTCTCGGGTCCGCGATAGATACGCAGTATTTT. Protein sequence: CASSLGSAIDTQYF.